This T cell receptor beta chain is from a study of T cell responses to AZD1222 COVID-19 vaccine. Findings of the study overall: Mostly white British, mostly female donors; authors suggested clonal diversity may be underestimated.

This table comes from immunoSEQ multiplex PCR, and its TCRdb copy is limited to in-frame clones, with some not included. Of some 150,000 clones in the sample, about 82% were seen once. This clone was recorded only once. The antigen remains unidentified. V dropped 1 base and J dropped 5; count of bases not matched to a gene: 4. The CDR3 sequence is 14 residues long. Germline assignment: CDR1 LNHDA and CDR2 SQIVND (reference sequence). Sequencing used peripheral blood, obtained 28 days after the second dose of the MenACWY control vaccine. The TCR was taken from an adult who received the MenACWY meningococcal vaccine as a control. The chain employs TRBV19 and TRBJ2-5; 7 bases agree with TRBD2. The CDR3 is CASSIAGGSETQYF. The CDR3 DNA reads TGTGCCAGTAGTATAGCGGGGGGTTCCGAGACCCAGTACTTC.